This entry describes one T cell receptor beta chain. The assay was immunoSEQ multiplex PCR, and TCRdb's table has in-frame clones only and misses some. The sample consists of 150,000 to 160,000 clones, less than 95% of them appearing once. V lost 1 base and J lost 3, with 3 bases in between. Per the germline V gene, CDR1 is KGHSH and CDR2 is LQKENI. The CDR3 consists of 13 residues. The sample belongs to a study of T cell responses to AZD1222 COVID-19 vaccine. The genes are TRBV18 and TRBJ1-4; D gene ambiguous. The starting material was peripheral blood, obtained on day 0 of AZD1222 vaccination. The origin of this receptor is an adult in good health. In nucleotides, the CDR3 is TGTGCCAGCTCACCACGACCTAATGAAAAACTGTTTTTT. Its protein product is CASSPRPNEKLFF.